The rows below give T cell receptor beta chains drawn from one sample of a study of T-cell memory formation after mild COVID-19. One entry per CDR3 protein results from TCRdb running MiXCR on the 5' RACE reads. The sample shows roughly 580,000 distinct CDR3 sequences, about a sixth of them seen only once. The specimen was PBMCs or a T cell subset sorted from them (not recorded which). The origin of the receptors is an adult woman who had mild COVID-19 (a few samples of this study predate the infection). Cell type and time point are not known. Both conserved end residues are part of each CDR3. The order of the fields is D gene, CDR3 length, J gene, clone size, V gene, CDR3 DNA, CDR3 protein. The D gene is left open where the match is weak. Expanded clones get a size class; other rows say once, few or many, or leave the size out.

D gene: .
CDR3 length: 13
J gene: TRBJ2-1
clone size: many
V gene: TRBV24-1
CDR3 DNA: TGTGCCACCAGTGAAGGGGGAGCGAATGAGCAGTTCTTC
CDR3 protein: CATSEGGANEQFF

D gene: .
CDR3 length: 17
J gene: TRBJ1-1
clone size: few
V gene: TRBV7-2
CDR3 DNA: TGTGCCAGCAGCTTAGGGACCCTTAAATATCTGAACACTGAAGCTTTCTTT
CDR3 protein: CASSLGTLKYLNTEAFF

D gene: .
CDR3 length: 17
J gene: TRBJ2-1
clone size: few
V gene: TRBV10-3
CDR3 DNA: TGTGCCATCAGTGAGTCGGCCGAGCCGAGCTCCTACAATGAGCAGTTCTTC
CDR3 protein: CAISESAEPSSYNEQFF

D gene: .
CDR3 length: 14
J gene: TRBJ2-2
clone size: .
V gene: TRBV25-1
CDR3 DNA: TGTGCCAGCAGTGTGAAGGGTAGCCCCGGGGAGCTGTTTTTT
CDR3 protein: CASSVKGSPGELFF

D gene: .
CDR3 length: 16
J gene: TRBJ2-1
clone size: few
V gene: TRBV7-6
CDR3 DNA: TGTGCCAGCAGCTCCCTGGCGGGGGCGTCCTACAATGAGCAGTTCTTC
CDR3 protein: CASSSLAGASYNEQFF

D gene: .
CDR3 length: 14
J gene: TRBJ2-3
clone size: .
V gene: TRBV30
CDR3 DNA: TGTGCCTGGAGGTCGCGGGTCTACACAGATACGCAGTATTTT
CDR3 protein: CAWRSRVYTDTQYF

D gene: .
CDR3 length: 14
J gene: TRBJ1-2
clone size: .
V gene: TRBV7-8
CDR3 DNA: TGTGCCAGCAGTGAAGGGGTAGGATATGACGGCTACACCTTC
CDR3 protein: CASSEGVGYDGYTF

D gene: .
CDR3 length: 14
J gene: TRBJ2-3
clone size: .
V gene: TRBV18
CDR3 DNA: TGTGCCAGCTCCTCGCGAAAGGATCCAGATACGCAGTATTTT
CDR3 protein: CASSSRKDPDTQYF

D gene: TRBD2
CDR3 length: 11
J gene: TRBJ2-1
clone size: few
V gene: TRBV19
CDR3 DNA: TGTGCCAGTAGCGGGAGGGTTGAGCAGTTCTTC
CDR3 protein: CASSGRVEQFF

D gene: TRBD1
CDR3 length: 14
J gene: TRBJ1-2
clone size: few
V gene: TRBV29-1
CDR3 DNA: TGCAGCGTGGCGACCCTAACAGGGGGTTATGGCTACACCTTC
CDR3 protein: CSVATLTGGYGYTF

D gene: .
CDR3 length: 19
J gene: TRBJ2-1
clone size: few
V gene: TRBV6-2/TRBV6-3
CDR3 DNA: TGTGCCAGCAGTTTCCCCCGGATATTTGGGGGGAGCTCCTACAATGAGCAGTTCTTC
CDR3 protein: CASSFPRIFGGSSYNEQFF

D gene: .
CDR3 length: 14
J gene: TRBJ1-5
clone size: few
V gene: TRBV15
CDR3 DNA: TGTGCCACCAGCAGACGGGACGGAAATCAGCCCCAGCATTTT
CDR3 protein: CATSRRDGNQPQHF

D gene: .
CDR3 length: 10
J gene: TRBJ2-1
clone size: few
V gene: TRBV30
CDR3 DNA: TGTGCCTGGAGTGTACATGAGCAGTTCTTC
CDR3 protein: CAWSVHEQFF

D gene: .
CDR3 length: 13
J gene: TRBJ2-5
clone size: .
V gene: TRBV29-1
CDR3 DNA: TGCAGCGTCAAGGCAGGGGATGGGGAGACCCAGTACTTC
CDR3 protein: CSVKAGDGETQYF

D gene: TRBD2
CDR3 length: 15
J gene: TRBJ2-1
clone size: few
V gene: TRBV24-1
CDR3 DNA: TGTGCCACCAGTGACGCGAGCGGGGCCTACAATGAGCAGTTCTTC
CDR3 protein: CATSDASGAYNEQFF

D gene: .
CDR3 length: 15
J gene: TRBJ2-3
clone size: .
V gene: TRBV14
CDR3 DNA: TGTGCCAGCAGCCCCTGGACGGGAGTAACAGATACGCAGTATTTT
CDR3 protein: CASSPWTGVTDTQYF

D gene: TRBD2
CDR3 length: 19
J gene: TRBJ2-3
clone size: .
V gene: TRBV4-3
CDR3 DNA: TGCGCCAGCAGCCAATCCGGGACTAGCGTAAACCTTCGCACAGATACGCAGTATTTT
CDR3 protein: CASSQSGTSVNLRTDTQYF

D gene: .
CDR3 length: 15
J gene: TRBJ2-7
clone size: once
V gene: TRBV11-2
CDR3 DNA: TGTGCCAGCAGCTCCCAGGGGTCGAGCGCAGGCCAGCAGTACTTC
CDR3 protein: CASSSQGSSAGQQYF

D gene: TRBD2
CDR3 length: 18
J gene: TRBJ2-3
clone size: few
V gene: TRBV27
CDR3 DNA: TGTGCCAGCAGCTCACGACTAGCGGGAGATTATAGCACAGATACGCAGTATTTT
CDR3 protein: CASSSRLAGDYSTDTQYF

D gene: .
CDR3 length: 17
J gene: TRBJ1-1
clone size: .
V gene: TRBV5-5
CDR3 DNA: TGTGCCAGCAGCTTGGACATCGCCGGACAGACGCTAACTGAAGCTTTCTTT
CDR3 protein: CASSLDIAGQTLTEAFF

D gene: TRBD1
CDR3 length: 16
J gene: TRBJ2-1
clone size: few
V gene: TRBV24-1
CDR3 DNA: TGTGCCACCAGTGATTTTACAGGGGGCGGACCCGGTAAGCAGTTCTTC
CDR3 protein: CATSDFTGGGPGKQFF

D gene: TRBD1
CDR3 length: 15
J gene: TRBJ2-7
clone size: few
V gene: TRBV12-3/TRBV12-4
CDR3 DNA: TGTGCCAGCAGTAAGAGGACAGGGGGCCAAGAAGAGCAGTACTTC
CDR3 protein: CASSKRTGGQEEQYF

D gene: .
CDR3 length: 15
J gene: TRBJ2-7
clone size: .
V gene: TRBV5-1
CDR3 DNA: TGCGCCAGCAGCTTGGGACGGGACAACCACTACGAGCAGTACTTC
CDR3 protein: CASSLGRDNHYEQYF

D gene: .
CDR3 length: 14
J gene: TRBJ1-2
clone size: few
V gene: TRBV4-1
CDR3 DNA: TGCGCCAGCAGCCAAACACAGGTCACGGATGGCTACACCTTC
CDR3 protein: CASSQTQVTDGYTF

D gene: TRBD2
CDR3 length: 14
J gene: TRBJ2-5
clone size: few
V gene: TRBV5-1
CDR3 DNA: TGCGCCAGCAGCTCGGGACTAGCGTACGAGACCCAGTACTTC
CDR3 protein: CASSSGLAYETQYF

D gene: TRBD2
CDR3 length: 15
J gene: TRBJ2-3
clone size: few
V gene: TRBV19
CDR3 DNA: TGTGCCAGTACCCAAGGACTAGCGAACACAGATACGCAGTATTTT
CDR3 protein: CASTQGLANTDTQYF

D gene: TRBD2
CDR3 length: 11
J gene: TRBJ2-1
clone size: few
V gene: TRBV24-1
CDR3 DNA: TGTGCCACCAGTGATGGACTAGCGGAGTTCTTC
CDR3 protein: CATSDGLAEFF

D gene: .
CDR3 length: 13
J gene: TRBJ2-3
clone size: once
V gene: TRBV12-3/TRBV12-4
CDR3 DNA: TGTGCCAGCAGCATCGACAGGATCAATACGCAGTATTTT
CDR3 protein: CASSIDRINTQYF